Below are 27 T cell receptor beta chains sequenced from a single sample in a study of blood T cell repertoires in COVID-19 (dated by TCRdb to 2018 to 2020). The library relied on the immunoSEQ multiplex PCR assay. TCRdb holds this immuneACCESS table with in-frame rearrangements only. Some clones are missing; in checked studies, unresolved V genes explain under half, and the rest has no known cause. The sample table records 100,000 or so clones; more than 90% of these occur just once. The ten largest make up more than 5.5% of the sample. Sequencing was performed on peripheral blood. The receptors come from a man between 65 and 80 years old with acute or convalescent COVID-19.

V usage is TRBV27 and J usage is TRBJ1-2; D is possibly TRBD1 (6 bases). The CDR3 runs to 14 residues. The V end was cut by 2 bases, the J end by 2 bases, with 9 bases between. Germline assignment: CDR1 MNHEY and CDR2 SMNVEV (reference sequence). The CDR3 here is CASSLNRENYGYTF. In DNA, the CDR3 is TGTGCCAGCAGTTTAAACAGGGAGAACTATGGCTACACCTTC.

The count of this clone is one. The rearrangement joins TRBV4-2 to TRBJ2-1; 12 bases match TRBD2. The CDR3 runs 17 residues. J was trimmed by 5 bases and V by 3 bases; bases with no gene match: 8. Germline V gives CDR1 LGHNA, CDR2 YNFKEQ. CDR3 DNA sequence: TGTGCCAGCAGCCAGAGGTTCGCTAGCGGGAGGGACAATGAGCAGTTCTTC. Protein sequence: CASSQRFASGRDNEQFF.

The chain couples TRBV19 to TRBJ2-7; 8 bases line up with TRBD2. CDR3 length equals 15 residues. The V gene's germline CDR1 is LNHDA and CDR2 SQIVND (reference sequence). J was trimmed by 5 bases and V by 6 bases; bases with no gene match: 12. The CDR3 sequence: CASRRTGTSLDEQYF. Here the CDR3 DNA reads TGTGCCAGTAGGCGGACGGGGACTAGTCTCGACGAGCAGTACTTC.

The V call is TRBV19, the J call TRBJ2-7, with 10 bases matching TRBD2. V lost 4 bases and J lost 4; bases outside the gene matches: 7. Germline V gene lookup returns CDR1 LNHDA and CDR2 SQIVND (reference sequence). This CDR3 is built from 15 residues. CDR3 DNA sequence: TGTGCCAGTAGTAGTTCCTCTAGCGGGAGTTACGAGCAGTACTTC. Amino acids: CASSSSSSGSYEQYF.

The V gene is TRBV12-3 or TRBV12-4, the J gene TRBJ2-7; a weak D match, TRBD2 (5 bases). Trimming pared 2 bases from V and 3 bases from J, leaving 5 bases between. The CDR3 loop spans 12 amino acids. Here the CDR3 DNA reads TGTGCCAGCAGTTTAACTAGCTACGAGCAGTACTTC. Amino acids: CASSLTSYEQYF.

The rearrangement joins TRBV5-1 to TRBJ1-4; perhaps TRBD1 as D (6 bases). The V and J ends lost 4 bases and 7 bases respectively, with 11 bases between them. Germline-derived CDR1 and CDR2 are SGHRS and YFSETQ. The CDR3 covers 13 residues. This chain's CDR3 is CASSGTGFEKLFF. The CDR3 nucleotides read TGCGCCAGCAGCGGAACAGGGTTTGAAAAACTGTTTTTT. Together with reference TRBV5-1 and TRBJ1-4, the CDR3 gives the full variable domain: KAGVTQTPRYLIKTRGQQVTLSCSPISGHRSVSWYQQTPGQGLQFLFEYFSETQRNKGNFPGRFSGRQFSNSRSEMNVSTLELGDSALYLCASSGTGFEKLFFGSGTQLSVL.

This chain joins TRBV5-1 and TRBJ2-4; 10 bases are shared with TRBD1. There are 12 residues in the CDR3. With V trimmed by 0 bases and J by 15 bases, 3 bases remained unmatched. Looked up from germline, CDR1 is SGHRS and CDR2 is YFSETQ. The CDR3 DNA reads as TGCGCCAGCAGCTTGGGACAGGGGGCATGGTACTTC. This gives the protein CASSLGQGAWYF.

This chain uses TRBV19 with TRBJ1-3; 7 bases map to TRBD1. From germline, CDR1 is LNHDA and CDR2 SQIVND (reference sequence). The CDR3 extends over 16 amino acids. V gave up 7 bases and J gave up 3 bases; unmatched junction bases: 12. CDR3 sequence reads: CASISLDRRSGNTIYF. The CDR3 DNA is TGTGCCAGTATTTCTCTGGACAGGCGCAGTGGAAACACCATATATTTT. The entire variable domain, with the rest obtained from reference TRBV19 and TRBJ1-3, is as follows: DGGITQSPKYLFRKEGQNVTLSCEQNLNHDAMYWYRQDPGQGLRLIYYSQIVNDFQKGDIAEGYSVSREKKESFPLTVTSAQKNPTAFYLCASISLDRRSGNTIYFGEGSWLTVV.

The chain uses TRBV29-1 and TRBJ1-2; D gene ambiguous. CDR1 and CDR2 (germline): SQVTM, ANQGSEA. Trimming cost V 4 bases and J 4 bases, with 16 bases left between them. The CDR3 is 14 residues long. The CDR3 protein is CSVAIQISGYGYTF. For the CDR3, the DNA is TGCAGCGTTGCTATTCAGATATCAGGCTATGGCTACACCTTC.

The chain is built from TRBV28 and TRBJ2-1; 14 bases agree with TRBD2. Looked up from germline, CDR1 is MDHEN and CDR2 is SYDVKM. With V trimmed by 8 bases and J by 1 base, 7 bases remained unmatched. CDR3 length: 17 amino acids. CDR3 protein: CASFGLAGGWSYNEQFF. The DNA for the CDR3 is TGTGCCAGCTTCGGACTAGCGGGAGGTTGGTCCTACAATGAGCAGTTCTTC.

The chain employs TRBV10-1 and TRBJ2-1; the match to TRBD2 covers 9 bases. The length of the CDR3 is 15 residues. Germline trimming cut 3 bases from V and 13 bases from J; bases unmatched to any gene: 13. Germline-derived CDR1 and CDR2 are WNHNN and SYGVQD (reference sequence). The CDR3 reads CASSESESAGGPQFF. The CDR3 coding sequence is TGCGCCAGCAGTGAAAGTGAATCAGCGGGGGGCCCTCAGTTCTTC.

A few counts support this clone. CDR3 sequence (DNA): TGTGCCAGCGCCGAGGGGGTTCCCTTCTATGGCTACACCTTC. Translation gives CASAEGVPFYGYTF. The chain uses TRBV2 and TRBJ1-2; D is perhaps TRBD1 (6 bases). V was pared by 8 bases and J by 4 bases, with 17 bases between. CDR1 SNHLY and CDR2 FYNNEI come from the germline V gene. This CDR3 has 14 residues.

The J gene is TRBJ2-7, the V gene TRBV19, with TRBD1 identical over 7 bases. The CDR3 extends over 15 amino acids. Germline V gene data show CDR1 as LNHDA and CDR2 as SQIVND (reference sequence). V lost 6 bases and J lost 2; bases outside the gene matches: 10. CDR3 region: CASRDTTGLAYEQYF. The CDR3 DNA is TGTGCCAGTAGGGACACGACAGGGCTAGCCTACGAGCAGTACTTC.

The J gene is TRBJ1-2, the V gene TRBV25-1; TRBD1 is a possible D gene (5 bases). V lost 8 bases, J lost 8 bases, and 9 bases lay in between. The CDR3 spans 10 residues. Per germline, CDR1 MGHDK and CDR2 SYGVNS. In DNA form, the CDR3 reads TGTGCCAGCGGAGGGGTGGGCTACACCTTC. Its translation: CASGGVGYTF.

A single count supports this clone. The CDR3 DNA reads as TGTGCCAGCAGTCCCACCCTTTTGGACAGGGGATTAGGAACTGAAGCTTTCTTT. Translating it yields CASSPTLLDRGLGTEAFF. V and J are TRBV27 and TRBJ1-1, with 9 positions matching TRBD1. This CDR3 spans 18 amino acids. Germline CDR1 MNHEY, CDR2 SMNVEV (reference sequence). V trimming: 5 bases; J trimming: 5 bases; junction bases outside the gene matches: 18.

The gene calls are TRBV9 and TRBJ1-1; no definite D call. The CDR3 sequence is 11 residues long. Trimming left V 3 bases short and J 4 bases short, with 4 bases between. Germline V gene lookup returns CDR1 SGDLS and CDR2 YYNGEE. CDR3 DNA: TGTGCCAGCAGCGACGGCACTGAAGCTTTCTTT. Its protein product is CASSDGTEAFF.

This clone has more than one count but fewer than ten. The V gene is TRBV11-2, the J gene TRBJ1-5; 7 nucleotides line up with TRBD1. This CDR3 region has 15 residues. Per the germline V gene, CDR1 is SGHAT and CDR2 is FQNNGV. V was clipped by 5 bases and J by 4 bases; unmatched bases: 8. The CDR3 DNA sequence: TGTGCCAGCAGCCCGTCGGGACAGCTTAATCAGCCCCAGCATTTT. It is translated as CASSPSGQLNQPQHF. The full variable domain, in which reference TRBV11-2 and TRBJ1-5 provide the parts outside the CDR3, is EAGVAQSPRYKIIEKRQSVAFWCNPISGHATLYWYQQILGQGPKLLIQFQNNGVVDDSQLPKDRFSAERLKGVDSTLKIQPAKLEDSAVYLCASSPSGQLNQPQHFGDGTRLSIL.

This clone was counted a single time. CDR3 in DNA: TGTGCCAGCAGTTACTCGGGGGGCAGGGGGAATTCACCCCTCCACTTT. As protein: CASSYSGGRGNSPLHF. The V gene is TRBV6-5, the J gene TRBJ1-6; TRBD1 agrees at 7 bases. Germline V lookup: CDR1 MNHEY, CDR2 SVGAGI. Germline trimming cut 0 bases from V and 7 bases from J; bases unmatched to any gene: 6. The CDR3 runs to 16 residues.

The V and J genes are TRBV6-5 and TRBJ2-7; D is perhaps TRBD2 (5 bases). The germline gives CDR1 MNHEY, CDR2 SVGAGI. Trimming pared 6 bases from V and 2 bases from J, leaving 11 bases between. The CDR3 spans 13 residues. The CDR3 sequence is CASSRTRPYEQYF. The CDR3 region has the DNA TGTGCCAGCAGCCGGACTCGACCCTACGAGCAGTACTTC.

This sequence joins TRBV7-9 and TRBJ2-1, with 8 positions matching TRBD1. V gave up 5 bases and J gave up 0 bases; unmatched junction bases: 6. The germline CDR1 and CDR2 sequences are SEHNR and FQNEAQ (reference sequence). CDR3 length equals 16 residues. The CDR3 region has the DNA TGTGCCAGCAGCCGCCACGGGACAGGCTCCTACAATGAGCAGTTCTTC. It specifies CASSRHGTGSYNEQFF.

The chain combines TRBV9 with TRBJ2-2, with D maybe TRBD1 (6 bases). The length of the CDR3 is 13 residues. Per the germline V gene, CDR1 is SGDLS and CDR2 is YYNGEE. V was clipped by 4 bases and J by 8 bases, with 12 bases between them. CDR3 DNA: TGTGCCAGCAGCACAGGGACCATTGGGGAGCTGTTTTTT. It specifies CASSTGTIGELFF.

The DNA for the CDR3 is TGTGCCAGCAGCCTGGGGACAGTTGAAAAACTGTTTTTT. Amino acids: CASSLGTVEKLFF. This sequence joins TRBV3-1 (or the pseudogene TRBV3-2) and TRBJ1-4; 7 nucleotides agree with TRBD1. V dropped 4 bases and J dropped 7; count of bases not matched to a gene: 3. Germline V gene lookup returns CDR1 LGHDT and CDR2 YNNKEL (reference sequence). CDR3 length: 13 amino acids.

The J gene is TRBJ1-2, the V gene TRBV5-5; 7 nucleotides line up with TRBD1. The CDR3 is made up of 16 amino acids. The V segment lost 1 base and the J segment 3 bases; nucleotides outside the gene matches: 9. Germline CDR1 is SGHKS and CDR2 is YYEKEE (reference sequence). CDR3 protein: CASSLTPTTGDYGYTF. The CDR3 bases are TGTGCCAGCAGCTTGACACCTACTACAGGGGACTATGGCTACACCTTC.

The chain uses TRBV2 and TRBJ2-3; 12 bases are a match to TRBD2. Germline trimming cut 7 bases from V and 3 bases from J; bases unmatched to any gene: 8. The CDR3 is made up of 16 amino acids. Germline loops: CDR1 SNHLY, CDR2 FYNNEI. The CDR3, as DNA: TGTGCCAGCACCCTCTCCGGGACTAGCGGGACAGATACGCAGTATTTT. This sequence encodes CASTLSGTSGTDTQYF.

The rearrangement links TRBV5-6 to TRBJ2-7, with 7 nucleotides matching TRBD2. The V gene's germline CDR1 is SGHDT and CDR2 YYEEEE. The V segment lost 4 bases and the J segment 3 bases; nucleotides outside the gene matches: 4. The CDR3 is 13 amino acids. The DNA for the CDR3 is TGTGCCAGCAGCACTAGCGCTCGCTACGAGCAGTACTTC. Translating gives CASSTSARYEQYF. Together with reference TRBV5-6 and TRBJ2-7, the CDR3 gives the full variable domain: DAGVTQSPTHLIKTRGQQVTLRCSPKSGHDTVSWYQQALGQGPQFIFQYYEEEERQRGNFPDRFSGHQFPNYSSELNVNALLLGDSALYLCASSTSARYEQYFGPGTRLTVT.

The V gene is TRBV18, the J gene TRBJ2-5, with 8 bases lining up with TRBD2. CDR1 KGHSH and CDR2 LQKENI come from the germline V gene. CDR3 length: 15 amino acids. J lost 2 bases, V lost 3 bases, and 5 bases had no gene match. The CDR3 DNA reads TGTGCCAGCTCACCCTTCGAGCGGGGGCAAGAGACCCAGTACTTC. Amino acid sequence: CASSPFERGQETQYF.

The rearrangement links TRBV15 to TRBJ2-1; TRBD2 matches at 8 bases. The CDR3 has 16 amino acids. Germline V gene data show CDR1 as LNHNV and CDR2 as YYDKDF (reference sequence). V was pared by 5 bases and J by 3 bases, with 9 bases of the junction left unmatched. CDR3 sequence: CATSSVTGLDYNEQFF. The CDR3 nucleotides read TGTGCCACCAGCTCCGTTACGGGACTAGACTACAATGAGCAGTTCTTC.